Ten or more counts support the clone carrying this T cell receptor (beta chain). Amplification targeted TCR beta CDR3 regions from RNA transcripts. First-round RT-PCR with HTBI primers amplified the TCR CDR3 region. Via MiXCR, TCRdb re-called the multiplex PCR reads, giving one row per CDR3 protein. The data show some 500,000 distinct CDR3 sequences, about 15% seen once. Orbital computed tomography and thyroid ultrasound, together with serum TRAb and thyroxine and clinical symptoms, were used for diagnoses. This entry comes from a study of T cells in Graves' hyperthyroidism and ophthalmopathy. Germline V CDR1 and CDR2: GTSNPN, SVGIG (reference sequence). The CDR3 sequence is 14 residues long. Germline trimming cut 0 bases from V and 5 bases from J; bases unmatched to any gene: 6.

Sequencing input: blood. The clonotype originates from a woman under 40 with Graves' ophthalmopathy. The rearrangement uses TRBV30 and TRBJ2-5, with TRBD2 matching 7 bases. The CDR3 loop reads CAWSVGLGGETQYF. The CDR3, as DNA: TGTGCCTGGAGTGTGGGGCTGGGGGGGGAGACCCAGTACTTC.